Described below is a single T cell receptor (beta chain) sequence and its context. Its antigen remains unidentified. No much larger clone is present one base from it, and per-base qualities are unavailable. The collaborating institutions used their own protocols to collect whole blood in K2EDTA tubes. For TCRbeta analysis, collaborators shipped samples in one of three forms: frozen whole blood, isolated PBMCs, or DNA extracted from either of those sample types. The data belong to a study of blood T cell repertoires in COVID-19 (dated by TCRdb to about 2020). Regarding the study in general: Collaborator samples came from the United States, Italy and Spain and covered acute and convalescent phases of COVID-19. The material from the prospective study consisted of cDNA or gDNA derived from T cells, B-cell-depleted T cells, or PBMCs. The dataset comprised deeply sampled blood TCRbeta repertoires from subjects exposed to, actively infected with, or recovered from COVID-19. A freely available public database, intended as a resource for researchers studying the immune response to SARS-CoV-2, is where the repertoires were released. The samples were drawn from the first 160 participants of the ongoing ImmuneRACE study and from about 1,200 subjects provided by 6 global collaborators. Nearly every sample came with metadata listing a de-identified subject ID, COVID-19 status, age in years and sex. Where available, HLA class I and class II types were obtained from metadata supplied by the sample provider rather than from assay-based typing. What the authors observed across the whole study: The amount of clinical and demographic metadata varied by source and participant and was provided uncurated.

TCRbeta CDR3 regions were amplified from genomic DNA by means of the immunoSEQ Assay, a bias-controlled multiplex PCR. Under the source paper's analysis protocol: Nucleated cell counts per sample were estimated from amplification of reference gene primers within the assay. To quantify the absolute abundance of each unique TCRbeta CDR3 rearrangement, sequence reads were collapsed and filtered. Productive Simpson clonality was computed per sample as the square root of Simpson's diversity index over productive rearrangements. Not all clones reach the TCRdb copy of this immuneACCESS table, which keeps in-frame sequences only. Checked studies attribute under half of the gap to unresolved V genes and leave the rest unexplained. Clonal size and the V and J genes are those of that table, whereas D and trimming came from the DNA. A total of hundreds of thousands of clones appear in this sample, around 87% of them only once. Under 3% of the sample is held by the ten biggest clonotypes.

V drops 7 bases and J drops 0 bases, leaving 17 bases in between. Based on the germline V gene, the CDR1 and CDR2 sequences are SGHRS and YFSETQ. The CDR3 contains 16 residues, cysteine and phenylalanine counted. The retained sequence is limited to the CDR3, 48 bases, with the frame set at the first base. The sequence was obtained from a human donor in a cohort sampled during active COVID-19. This chain is built from TRBV5-1 and TRBJ2-1, with TRBD1 as a weak D call on 6 bases. The sample comprised peripheral blood. CDR3 region: CASASLVGGSYNEQFF. The DNA is as follows: TGCGCCAGCGCCTCACTAGTAGGGGGCTCCTACAATGAGCAGTTCTTC.